The 2 T cell receptor beta chains reported below all come from one sample, sequenced in a study of identical twins (dated by TCRdb to the mid-2010s). Receptor libraries were prepared by 5' RACE. Instrument on record: Illumina HiSeq 2000. The public reads were reanalyzed by TCRdb: fastp trimming at Q25, MiXCR alignment, in-frame beta chains only. Identical CDR3 protein sequences are pooled into one entry, listed with their most common genes and DNA. A total of approximately 490,000 distinct CDR3 sequences appear in this sample, about 20% of them only once. Clones ranked in the top ten supply approximately 0.5% of the sample. This sample was also put to use in a study of yellow fever vaccine responses in identical twins.

The specimen sequenced was CD4+ T cells sorted from blood. These receptors originate from a woman in her late teens or twenties in good health.

V is TRBV9 and J is TRBJ2-7; D gene ambiguous. Germline loops: CDR1 SGDLS, CDR2 YYNGEE. The CDR3 runs 13 residues. V was shortened by 0 bases and J by 5 bases, with 9 bases between the two germline ends. This chain's CDR3 is CASSVGPRDEQYF. CDR3 coding DNA: TGTGCCAGCAGCGTAGGACCCCGGGACGAGCAGTACTTC. Looking up the rest from reference TRBV9 and TRBJ2-7 gives the full variable domain: DSGVTQTPKHLITATGQRVTLRCSPRSGDLSVYWYQQSLDQGLQFLIQYYNGEERAKGNILERFSAQQFPDLHSELNLSSLELGDSALYFCASSVGPRDEQYFGPGTRLTVT.

This clonotype appeared a few times. The V gene is TRBV11-2, the J gene TRBJ2-7, with 9 bases fitting TRBD2. The CDR3 spans 15 residues. Germline V gene data show CDR1 as SGHAT and CDR2 as FQNNGV. The junction had 7 bases not matched to a gene; V was cut back by 1 base and J by 6 bases. The CDR3 DNA reads as TGTGCCAGCAGCTTAGCATCGCGGGAGGGCCTCGAGCAGTACTTC. This codes for CASSLASREGLEQYF.